Reported below is one TCR beta chain. What it binds is unknown. Other nucleotide sequences in the sample specify the same CDR3. V was trimmed by 6 bases and J by 1 base, leaving 9 bases between them. Germline V lookup: CDR1 MNHNY, CDR2 SVGAGI (reference sequence). The CDR3 contains 13 residues. This specimen belongs to a study of cytomegalovirus exposure and HLA in healthy donors. Overall study results and limits: In a later analysis, most CMV-associated TCR beta chains appeared HLA-restricted. Researchers reportedly found TCR beta sequences accurately predicted most subjects' HLA-A and HLA-B alleles.

Amplification used 60 Vbeta primers and 13 Jbeta primers. Assay: immunoSEQ multiplex PCR; the TCRdb copy retains only in-frame clones and omits some. The data contain over 150,000 clones, around 64% of them singletons. The genes are TRBV6-6 and TRBJ1-1, with a tentative D call TRBD1 (6 bases). Sequencing was performed on PBMCs. This receptor was identified in a woman aged 25-40 years in good health and CMV-seronegative. In DNA form, the CDR3 reads TGTGCCAGCAGCCTGACAGGGAACACTGAAGCTTTCTTT. This sequence encodes CASSLTGNTEAFF.